This T cell receptor beta chain was captured by sequencing in a study of cytomegalovirus exposure and HLA in healthy donors. Study-wide findings and caveats: HLA alleles were associated with fewer than 20,000 TCR beta sequences in a later analysis at 0.05 false discovery rate. The listing of roughly 160 TCR beta chains classed them as cytomegalovirus-associated.

A remark on this clone: Antigen specificity is unknown.

The PCR used 60 Vbeta and 13 Jbeta primers. The method was immunoSEQ multiplex PCR; TCRdb's version includes in-frame clones alone and lacks a portion of them. The data show about 200,000 clones, with roughly 72% seen just once and approximately 2.1% held by the top ten. The material sequenced was PBMCs. The TCR originated in a man between 25 and 39 years old in good health and CMV-seronegative.

This chain's CDR3 is CASSEALGSSYNEQFF. CDR3 sequence (DNA): TGTGCCAGCAGTGAAGCGTTGGGGAGCTCCTACAATGAGCAGTTCTTC. The V call is TRBV2, the J call TRBJ2-1; D is perhaps TRBD2 (5 bases). This CDR3 spans 16 amino acids. Between the trimmed V and J ends, which lost 0 bases and 0 bases, there was a span of 9 bases. The V gene's germline CDR1 is SNHLY and CDR2 FYNNEI.